A single sample gave rise to the 25 T cell receptor beta chains below, sequenced in a study of graft-versus-host responses after intestinal transplantation. Generated by immunoSEQ multiplex PCR, the TCRdb table keeps only in-frame clones and is missing some. The table shows over 60,000 clones, with 92% occurring only once. The sample in question was bone marrow, obtained around 720 days after intestinal transplantation. These receptors were taken from a human patient who received an intestinal transplant, so some T cells may come from the graft donor.

The chain has TRBV27 and TRBJ2-3; D call uncertain. Germline lookup yields CDR1 MNHEY and CDR2 SMNVEV (reference sequence). The CDR3 is 14 amino acids. V gave up 3 bases and J gave up 8 bases, with 15 bases separating them. In nucleotides, the CDR3 is TGTGCCAGCAGTTTGCTGGTGGCAGGCGGTACGCAGTATTTT. Amino acid sequence: CASSLLVAGGTQYF.

V and J are TRBV4-1 and TRBJ1-1; 10 bases fit TRBD1. Looked up from germline, CDR1 is MGHRA and CDR2 is YSYEKL. The CDR3 runs 15 residues. V lost 4 bases and J lost 1; bases outside the gene matches: 3. This CDR3 reads CASSPRTGGNTEAFF. DNA of the CDR3: TGCGCCAGCAGCCCCCGGACAGGGGGGAACACTGAAGCTTTCTTT.

The chain combines TRBV9 with TRBJ2-7; TRBD1 agrees at 8 bases. The CDR3 spans 15 residues. V lost 0 bases and J lost 2; bases outside the gene matches: 4. The germline gives CDR1 SGDLS, CDR2 YYNGEE. CDR3 DNA: TGTGCCAGCAGCGTAGACCCGGGACAGGCCTACGAGCAGTACTTC. Protein product: CASSVDPGQAYEQYF.

The V gene is TRBV5-6, the J gene TRBJ2-7; tentative D call: TRBD1 (6 bases). The CDR3 runs 13 residues. The V gene lost 6 bases and the J gene lost 0 bases, with 10 bases spanning the gap. The germline V gene has CDR1 SGHDT and CDR2 YYEEEE. CDR3: CASNRDSSYEQYF. CDR3 DNA: TGTGCCAGCAACAGGGATAGCTCCTACGAGCAGTACTTC.

This rearrangement joins TRBV27 to TRBJ2-4, with no clear D. The CDR3 contains 15 residues. The germline V gene encodes CDR1 MNHEY and CDR2 SMNVEV (reference sequence). Trimming removed 0 bases from V and 0 bases from J, with 6 bases in between. CDR3 region: CASSLSSLAKNIQYF. DNA for the CDR3: TGTGCCAGCAGTTTATCGTCCCTAGCCAAAAACATTCAGTACTTC.

The chain combines TRBV5-4 with TRBJ2-3; TRBD2 matches 8 bases. Germline V CDR1 and CDR2: SGHNT, YYREEE (reference sequence). V shed 4 bases, J shed 0 bases, and the junction held 7 bases outside the gene matches. This CDR3 spans 16 amino acids. CDR3 protein: CASSPGGRSSTDTQYF. In DNA form, the CDR3 reads TGTGCCAGCAGCCCGGGGGGGCGCTCTAGCACAGATACGCAGTATTTT.

The rearrangement joins TRBV9 to TRBJ1-4; no firm D call. Deletions cut 0 bases from V and 4 bases from J, with 10 bases between. Germline CDR1 reads SGDLS; CDR2 reads YYNGEE. The CDR3 is 15 residues long. CDR3 sequence: CASSVAMSYNEKLFF. In nucleotides, the CDR3 is TGTGCCAGCAGCGTAGCTATGAGTTATAATGAAAAACTGTTTTTT.

This rearrangement joins TRBV18 to TRBJ2-5; D gene unclear. Trimming removed 0 bases at V and 3 bases at J, with 8 bases between. The CDR3 runs to 14 residues. Germline CDR1 KGHSH, CDR2 LQKENI. Here the CDR3 DNA reads TGTGCCAGCTCACCACCGCTTTCAGAAGAGACCCAGTACTTC. It yields the protein CASSPPLSEETQYF.

The chain recombines TRBV7-9 with TRBJ2-6; maybe TRBD2 (5 bases). Germline V lookup: CDR1 SEHNR, CDR2 FQNEAQ (reference sequence). The CDR3 has 15 residues. V lost 3 bases and J 1 base, leaving 7 bases between the germline ends. CDR3 nucleotides: TGTGCCAGCAGCTTGTGGAGGTCTGGGGCCAACGTCCTGACTTTC. It translates to CASSLWRSGANVLTF.

This clone has more than one count but fewer than ten. The V and J genes are TRBV5-4 and TRBJ2-7; D is ambiguous. Germline CDR1 SGHNT, CDR2 YYREEE (reference sequence). CDR3 length: 12 residues. V was shortened by 0 bases and J by 2 bases, with 3 bases between the two germline ends. CDR3 in DNA: TGTGCCAGCAGCTTGGACGCCTACGAGCAGTACTTC. This translates into CASSLDAYEQYF.

V gene TRBV9 combines with J gene TRBJ2-3; 9 nucleotides line up with TRBD1. Germline V gene lookup returns CDR1 SGDLS and CDR2 YYNGEE. This CDR3 has 15 amino acids. Trimming cost V 4 bases and J 3 bases; bases outside gene matches: 6. The CDR3 nucleotides are TGTGCCAGCAGCCCACAGGGGGCCGGTACAGATACGCAGTATTTT. Its translation is CASSPQGAGTDTQYF.

This chain joins TRBV4-1 and TRBJ2-5, with TRBD2 matching 11 bases. CDR3 size: 16 residues. Trimming removed 4 bases from V and 3 bases from J; junction bases left unmatched: 7. Germline CDR1 reads MGHRA; CDR2 reads YSYEKL. Here the CDR3 DNA reads TGCGCCAGCAGCCCCGGGACTAGCGGAGCCGAAGAGACCCAGTACTTC. Amino acids: CASSPGTSGAEETQYF.

This sequence joins TRBV9 and TRBJ2-5; 8 nucleotides match TRBD2. Germline V lookup: CDR1 SGDLS, CDR2 YYNGEE. The CDR3 has 17 amino acids. Trimming cost V 0 bases and J 5 bases; bases outside gene matches: 12. The CDR3 loop reads CASSVAGGAGTPETQYF. DNA of the CDR3: TGTGCCAGCAGCGTAGCGGGGGGGGCCGGGACTCCGGAGACCCAGTACTTC.

The genes are TRBV5-4 and TRBJ2-7, with 8 bases lining up with TRBD1. The V segment lost 3 bases and the J segment 4 bases; nucleotides outside the gene matches: 6. The germline V gene has CDR1 SGHNT and CDR2 YYREEE (reference sequence). This CDR3 contains 14 residues. CDR3 DNA: TGTGCCAGCAGCTACGGACAGGGCCGGTACGAGCAGTACTTC. It yields the protein CASSYGQGRYEQYF.

This sequence joins TRBV6-1 and TRBJ1-5; no clear D gene. V lost 1 base, J lost 0 bases, and 7 bases lay in between. The CDR3 sequence is 15 residues long. Germline V CDR1 and CDR2: MNHNS, SASEGT. The CDR3 loop reads CASSEGSYSNQPQHF. The CDR3 DNA reads as TGTGCCAGCAGTGAAGGCAGTTATAGCAATCAGCCCCAGCATTTT.

The rearrangement joins TRBV19 to TRBJ2-7; 7 bases agree with TRBD1. Per the germline V gene, CDR1 is LNHDA and CDR2 is SQIVND (reference sequence). The CDR3 length is 15 residues. Unmatched junction bases numbered 8, after V lost 3 bases and J lost 3 bases. CDR3 region: CASSISTGWNYEQYF. As DNA, the CDR3 is TGTGCCAGTAGTATCTCGACAGGGTGGAACTACGAGCAGTACTTC.

This clone appeared a few times. This sequence joins TRBV7-9 and TRBJ2-7; a possible D gene is TRBD2 (5 bases). The germline V and J ends were trimmed by 1 base and 3 bases, with 13 bases remaining between them. The CDR3 length is 15 residues. Germline loops: CDR1 SEHNR, CDR2 FQNEAQ (reference sequence). CDR3 amino acids: CASSLGPRDYYEQYF. DNA of the CDR3: TGTGCCAGCAGCTTAGGCCCCAGAGACTACTACGAGCAGTACTTC.

The genes are TRBV11-2 and TRBJ2-5; D gene unclear. The DNA end favors TRBJ2-7, so the J call may be wrong. Germline V gives CDR1 SGHAT, CDR2 FQNNGV. The CDR3 totals 15 residues. The CDR3 DNA reads TGTGCCAGCAGCTGGTACGTGGGCAGCACCTACGAGCAGTACTTC. Residues: CASSWYVGSTYEQYF.

The chain carries TRBV5-4 and TRBJ2-7; 7 bases match TRBD2. V shed 1 base, J shed 0 bases, and the junction held 4 bases outside the gene matches. The CDR3 loop spans 15 amino acids. CDR1 SGHNT and CDR2 YYREEE come from the germline V gene (reference sequence). CDR3 in DNA: TGTGCCAGCAGCTTGTTCCGGGGGGACTCCTACGAGCAGTACTTC. Encoded protein: CASSLFRGDSYEQYF.

This clone was found a few times. The chain combines TRBV19 with TRBJ1-1; no clear D gene. Trimming pared 6 bases from V and 3 bases from J, leaving 17 bases between. The V gene's germline CDR1 is LNHDA and CDR2 SQIVND (reference sequence). The CDR3 runs 15 residues. Here the CDR3 reads CASRYRMSGDTEAFF. In DNA form, the CDR3 reads TGTGCCAGTAGGTATAGAATGAGCGGGGACACTGAAGCTTTCTTT. Using reference TRBV19 and TRBJ1-1 for the parts outside the CDR3, the full variable domain is DGGITQSPKYLFRKEGQNVTLSCEQNLNHDAMYWYRQDPGQGLRLIYYSQIVNDFQKGDIAEGYSVSREKKESFPLTVTSAQKNPTAFYLCASRYRMSGDTEAFFGQGTRLTVV.

V is TRBV18 and J is TRBJ2-7; tentatively, D is TRBD2 (6 bases). CDR3 length: 16 residues. V lost 3 bases, J lost 3 bases, and 18 bases lay in between. Germline V CDR1 and CDR2: KGHSH, LQKENI. The CDR3 DNA follows: TGTGCCAGCTCACCCTGGGGGGTTAGCGGCAACTACGAGCAGTACTTC. Amino acid sequence: CASSPWGVSGNYEQYF.

A note on this clone: The sample contains more than one DNA sequence encoding this CDR3. The chain joins TRBV6-5 to TRBJ2-7; 7 positions agree with TRBD2. CDR3 length: 13 amino acids. V was clipped by 2 bases and J by 3 bases; unmatched bases: 1. Germline V gene lookup returns CDR1 MNHEY and CDR2 SVGAGI. CDR3 in amino acids: CASSYASGYEQYF. In DNA form, the CDR3 reads TGTGCCAGCAGTTACGCTAGCGGCTACGAGCAGTACTTC.

The chain carries TRBV4-1 and TRBJ1-3, with D possibly being TRBD1 (5 bases). Trimming cost V 4 bases and J 7 bases, with 11 bases left between them. Per germline, CDR1 MGHRA and CDR2 YSYEKL. The CDR3 has 13 amino acids. CDR3: CASSPGPANTIYF. CDR3 DNA: TGCGCCAGCAGCCCGGGACCCGCCAACACCATATATTTT.

The chain combines TRBV2 with TRBJ2-1; 7 bases are a match to TRBD1. The CDR3 is 15 amino acids. The V gene's germline CDR1 is SNHLY and CDR2 FYNNEI. Trimming cost V 6 bases and J 5 bases; bases outside gene matches: 10. CDR3 bases: TGTGCCAGCAGGGATACCGGGACAGCAGACAATGAGCAGTTCTTC. Amino acid sequence: CASRDTGTADNEQFF.

V usage is TRBV6-1 and J usage is TRBJ2-7, with 7 bases that match TRBD1. The germline CDR1 and CDR2 sequences are MNHNS and SASEGT. This CDR3 comprises 13 residues. V shed 5 bases, J shed 5 bases, and the junction held 6 bases outside the gene matches. The CDR3 bases are TGTGCCAGCAGTTTTGACAGGGACCACGAGCAGTACTTC. Amino acids: CASSFDRDHEQYF.